This TCR beta chain was observed in a study of cytomegalovirus exposure and HLA in healthy donors. Study-level points and caveats: The likely explanation for a cluster of highly shared sequence variants was sequencing artifact. An Asian-associated ancestry cluster reportedly showed fewer N-insertions than the approximately 600-donor mean in a later analysis. Near-uniform donor sequencing depth was presumed by presence/absence analyses.

PCR was performed using 60 Vbeta and 13 Jbeta primers. Libraries were prepared by immunoSEQ multiplex PCR; TCRdb keeps only in-frame clonotypes and omits some of them. In total, the table holds over 200,000 clones. The V and J ends lost 4 bases and 1 base, in that order; junction bases with no gene match: 17. The CDR3 extends over 20 amino acids. CDR1 and CDR2 (germline): SGHNT, YYREEE (reference sequence). Details on this clone: Its target is unknown.

The clonotype was recovered from a woman under 40 in good health and CMV-seropositive. This chain connects TRBV5-4 to TRBJ2-1; TRBD2 matches 10 bases. Sequenced material: PBMCs. CDR3 residues: CASSPGTSAVRPESYNEQFF. The DNA of the CDR3 is TGTGCCAGCAGCCCCGGGACTAGCGCCGTTCGGCCAGAGTCCTACAATGAGCAGTTCTTC. The full variable domain, with the rest looked up from reference TRBV5-4 and TRBJ2-1, is ETGVTQSPTHLIKTRGQQVTLRCSSQSGHNTVSWYQQALGQGPQFIFQYYREEENGRGNFPPRFSGLQFPNYSSELNVNALELDDSALYLCASSPGTSAVRPESYNEQFFGPGTRLTVL.